Each of the 27 T cell receptor beta chains below was sequenced from the same sample in a study of T cell responses to AZD1222 COVID-19 vaccine. Sequencing used immunoSEQ multiplex PCR; TCRdb keeps in-frame clones, though not all of them. The sample lists about 120,000 clones, 92% occurring once. The specimen was peripheral blood, collected on day 0 of AZD1222 vaccination. The receptors shown here come from an adult in good health.

The CDR3, as DNA: TGTGCCAGTACAGTTGCGGGGGGGAACAATCAGCCCCAGCATTTT. It encodes CASTVAGGNNQPQHF. The genes are TRBV19 and TRBJ1-5; TRBD1 is a possible D gene (5 bases). Germline CDR1 LNHDA, CDR2 SQIVND (reference sequence). Trimming left V 7 bases short and J 3 bases short, with 16 bases between. This CDR3 region has 15 residues.

V usage is TRBV5-1 and J usage is TRBJ2-7, with D perhaps TRBD1 (5 bases). There are 15 residues in the CDR3. The germline V and J ends were trimmed by 0 bases and 0 bases, with 10 bases remaining between them. The V gene's germline CDR1 is SGHRS and CDR2 YFSETQ. The DNA of the CDR3 is TGCGCCAGCAGCTTGGAACAGGCAAGCTCCTACGAGCAGTACTTC. This sequence encodes CASSLEQASSYEQYF.

This chain uses TRBV6-4 with TRBJ1-1; D not certain. Per the germline V gene, CDR1 is MRHNA and CDR2 is SNTAGT. The CDR3 covers 14 residues. Trimming left V 5 bases short and J 7 bases short, with 17 bases between. The CDR3 bases are TGTGCCAGCAGTCTTCGGGAGGTATCTGATGAAGCTTTCTTT. Protein: CASSLREVSDEAFF.

This chain uses TRBV5-1 with TRBJ2-5; D is possibly TRBD1 (6 bases). CDR1 SGHRS and CDR2 YFSETQ come from the germline V gene. Trimming shortened V by 0 bases and J by 2 bases, and 11 bases separated the two germline ends. This CDR3 is built from 15 residues. The CDR3 protein is CASSLEPGQQETQYF. The CDR3, as DNA: TGCGCCAGCAGCTTGGAACCGGGACAACAAGAGACCCAGTACTTC.

V is TRBV10-2 and J is TRBJ1-2; possible D gene TRBD1, 5 bases. This CDR3 spans 13 amino acids. Per germline, CDR1 WSHSY and CDR2 SAAADI. Trimming pared 6 bases from V and 1 base from J, leaving 9 bases between. Written as DNA, the CDR3 is TGCGCCAGCAGCAAAACAGGTAACTATGGCTACACCTTC. It codes for CASSKTGNYGYTF.

This chain uses TRBV29-1 with TRBJ1-4; D may be TRBD1 (6 bases). V dropped 4 bases and J dropped 4 bases, with 16 bases sitting between them. The CDR3 has 15 residues. Germline V gene sequence: CDR1 SQVTM, CDR2 ANQGSEA. The DNA for the CDR3 is TGCAGCGTTGCCCCAGCGGGGGGCCTTAATGAAAAACTGTTTTTT. Translating gives CSVAPAGGLNEKLFF.

The rearrangement joins TRBV9 to TRBJ1-1; D is unclear. V dropped 4 bases and J dropped 2 bases, with 9 bases sitting between them. Looked up from germline, CDR1 is SGDLS and CDR2 is YYNGEE. The CDR3 runs 13 residues. CDR3 protein: CASSPLLNTEAFF. In nucleotides, the CDR3 is TGTGCCAGCAGCCCACTTCTTAACACTGAAGCTTTCTTT.

The V call is TRBV18, the J call TRBJ2-7; 10 bases line up with TRBD1. Unmatched junction bases numbered 6, after V lost 5 bases and J lost 2 bases. Looked up from germline, CDR1 is KGHSH and CDR2 is LQKENI. The CDR3 contains 15 residues. This chain's CDR3 is CASSSGTGEPYEQYF. DNA for the CDR3: TGTGCCAGCTCATCAGGGACAGGGGAACCCTACGAGCAGTACTTC.

This rearrangement joins TRBV2 to TRBJ1-4, with D unresolved. The CDR3 length is 13 residues. Germline CDR1 reads SNHLY; CDR2 reads FYNNEI. The V end was cut by 7 bases, the J end by 8 bases, with 14 bases between. This chain's CDR3 is CASTATFGEKLFF. The CDR3, as DNA: TGTGCCAGCACTGCTACATTCGGGGAAAAACTGTTTTTT.

This chain uses TRBV4-3 with TRBJ2-3; D unclear. This CDR3 is built from 16 residues. V shed 1 base and J shed 2 bases, with 13 bases lying between them. Per the germline V gene, CDR1 is LGHNA and CDR2 is YSLEER. CDR3 loop: CASSQGQGADTDTQYF. The DNA for the CDR3 is TGCGCCAGCAGCCAAGGTCAAGGAGCCGACACAGATACGCAGTATTTT.

The V and J genes are TRBV19 and TRBJ2-7; 12 bases align to TRBD2. The CDR3 consists of 14 residues. Germline V gene lookup returns CDR1 LNHDA and CDR2 SQIVND (reference sequence). Unmatched junction bases numbered 0, after V lost 3 bases and J lost 3 bases. The CDR3 sequence: CASSMGLAGYEQYF. CDR3 in DNA: TGTGCCAGTAGTATGGGACTAGCGGGCTACGAGCAGTACTTC.

The chain couples TRBV6-5 to TRBJ1-4; maybe TRBD1 (6 bases). CDR3 length: 15 amino acids. Germline V gene sequence: CDR1 MNHEY, CDR2 SVGAGI. The V gene lost 6 bases and the J gene lost 0 bases, with 11 bases spanning the gap. In nucleotides, the CDR3 is TGTGCCAGCAGGCCGCGGGGGCCAACTAATGAAAAACTGTTTTTT. As protein: CASRPRGPTNEKLFF.

The chain uses TRBV19 and TRBJ2-2; TRBD2 matches at 7 bases. Trimming removed 7 bases from V and 1 base from J; junction bases left unmatched: 6. Germline assignment: CDR1 LNHDA and CDR2 SQIVND (reference sequence). CDR3 size: 15 residues. The CDR3 DNA reads TGTGCCAGTAAGGTCGGGAGGTTGAACACCGGGGAGCTGTTTTTT. It is translated as CASKVGRLNTGELFF.

The V and J genes are TRBV7-8 and TRBJ2-3, with 8 bases identical to TRBD1. CDR3 length: 15 residues. Trimming at V came to 2 bases and at J to 4 bases, leaving 5 bases not matched to a gene. Germline V lookup: CDR1 SGHVS, CDR2 FQNEAQ. CDR3 loop: CASSLRQGLADTQYF. CDR3 nucleotide sequence: TGTGCCAGCAGCTTAAGACAGGGGTTGGCAGATACGCAGTATTTT.

J is TRBJ1-4 and V is TRBV18; 9 nucleotides line up with TRBD1. The V and J ends lost 6 bases and 5 bases, in that order; junction bases with no gene match: 7. The CDR3 is 15 amino acids. Per germline, CDR1 KGHSH and CDR2 LQKENI. The CDR3 is CASSFSGTGNEKLFF. The CDR3, as DNA: TGTGCCAGCTCGTTTTCCGGGACAGGGAATGAAAAACTGTTTTTT.

This chain joins TRBV5-1 and TRBJ1-1, with TRBD1 identical over 7 bases. Germline V gene sequence: CDR1 SGHRS, CDR2 YFSETQ. The V and J ends lost 3 bases and 1 base, in that order; junction bases with no gene match: 9. CDR3 length equals 16 residues. The CDR3 nucleotides read TGCGCCAGCAGCTACCGAGGGGGCTCAGCGAACACTGAAGCTTTCTTT. Encoded protein: CASSYRGGSANTEAFF.

This chain links TRBV4-1 with TRBJ2-7, with unresolved D. V was shortened by 1 base and J by 1 base, with 14 bases between the two germline ends. CDR3 length equals 16 residues. Germline lookup yields CDR1 MGHRA and CDR2 YSYEKL. The CDR3 DNA reads as TGCGCCAGCAGCCAAGTCGTGGCCGGCGCTTCCTACGAGCAGTACTTC. Translation: CASSQVVAGASYEQYF.

The chain employs TRBV10-2 and TRBJ1-3, with D unresolved. The CDR3 spans 14 residues. CDR1 is WSHSY, CDR2 SAAADI, per germline. Trimming removed 0 bases from V and 0 bases from J, with 3 bases in between. The CDR3 sequence is CASSESGSGNTIYF. In DNA, the CDR3 is TGCGCCAGCAGTGAGTCAGGCTCTGGAAACACCATATATTTT.

This rearrangement joins TRBV10-3 to TRBJ2-2, with 12 bases aligning to TRBD1. The CDR3 totals 14 residues. The junction had 13 bases not matched to a gene; V was cut back by 10 bases and J by 13 bases. Germline V lookup: CDR1 ENHRY, CDR2 SYGVKD. CDR3 DNA sequence: TGTGCCAGTACCGGGACAGGGGGCTATCAGGGGCTGTTTTTT. It is translated as CASTGTGGYQGLFF.

CDR3 DNA: TGTGCCAGCAGTTTTGGAGGAGGGATGAACACTGAAGCTTTCTTT. Protein sequence: CASSFGGGMNTEAFF. The rearrangement joins TRBV28 to TRBJ1-1; D gene uncertain. V was cut by 3 bases and J by 0 bases, with 11 bases left in between. This CDR3 region has 15 residues. Looked up from germline, CDR1 is MDHEN and CDR2 is SYDVKM.

The chain is built from TRBV4-1 and TRBJ1-2; 7 nucleotides line up with TRBD1. The germline CDR1 and CDR2 sequences are MGHRA and YSYEKL. The CDR3 length is 15 residues. Unmatched junction bases numbered 5, after V lost 0 bases and J lost 4 bases. The CDR3: CASSQETGNIYGYTF. The CDR3 DNA sequence: TGCGCCAGCAGCCAAGAGACAGGGAATATCTATGGCTACACCTTC.

The chain uses TRBV6-2 or TRBV6-3 and TRBJ2-7, with TRBD2 matching 8 bases. Unmatched junction bases numbered 4, after V lost 2 bases and J lost 4 bases. Per the germline V gene, CDR1 is MNHEY and CDR2 is SVGEGT. This CDR3 spans 14 amino acids. This chain's CDR3 is CASSYRTSGYEQYF. For the CDR3, the DNA is TGTGCCAGCAGTTACCGCACTAGCGGATACGAGCAGTACTTC.

The DNA for the CDR3 is TGTGCCAGCACCCCGGGGGGAAATAGAGCTTTCTTT. It encodes CASTPGGNRAFF. The chain employs TRBV12-3 or TRBV12-4 and TRBJ1-1; D might be TRBD1 (5 bases). The CDR3 has 12 residues. The germline V and J ends were trimmed by 7 bases and 10 bases, with 16 bases remaining between them.

The chain has TRBV28 and TRBJ2-4; 11 bases align to TRBD2. The CDR3 contains 15 residues. Unmatched junction bases numbered 8, after V lost 5 bases and J lost 8 bases. Germline V CDR1 and CDR2: MDHEN, SYDVKM. In DNA, the CDR3 is TGTGCCAGCAGTCTTGTACTAGCGGGAGCGCACATTCAGTACTTC. This sequence encodes CASSLVLAGAHIQYF.

This chain connects TRBV6-5 to TRBJ2-2; D uncertain. V dropped 6 bases and J dropped 6 bases, with 5 bases sitting between them. CDR3 size: 11 residues. CDR1 is MNHEY and CDR2 is SVGAGI in the germline V gene. The CDR3 loop is CASSSAGELFF. DNA for the CDR3: TGTGCCAGCAGCAGTGCCGGGGAGCTGTTTTTT.

The V gene is TRBV30, the J gene TRBJ2-7, with a weak D call TRBD1 (5 bases). CDR3 length equals 13 residues. Trimming took off 0 bases at V and 3 bases at J, with 9 bases between the two ends. Germline V CDR1 and CDR2: GTSNPN, SVGIG (reference sequence). DNA for the CDR3: TGTGCCTGGAGTGTAGGGGTGGACTACGAGCAGTACTTC. It yields the protein CAWSVGVDYEQYF. Full variable domain (remainder filled in from reference TRBV30 and TRBJ2-7): SQTIHQWPATLVQPVGSPLSLECTVEGTSNPNLYWYRQAAGRGLQLLFYSVGIGQISSEVPQNLSASRPQDRQFILSSKKLLLSDSGFYLCAWSVGVDYEQYFGPGTRLTVT.

The CDR3 DNA reads TGTGCCAGTAGTATATTGTCCGGGACACTAAGTGGCTACACCTTC. This gives the protein CASSILSGTLSGYTF. J is TRBJ1-2 and V is TRBV19; D is possibly TRBD1 (6 bases). The germline gives CDR1 LNHDA, CDR2 SQIVND (reference sequence). The CDR3 runs 15 residues. Deletions cut 2 bases from V and 7 bases from J, with 17 bases between.